The present T cell receptor (beta chain) was sequenced within a study of blood T cells in healthy people across ages. This CDR3 spans 14 amino acids. Germline values: CDR1 DFQATT, CDR2 SNEGSKA (reference sequence). V shed 6 bases, J shed 6 bases, and the junction held 8 bases outside the gene matches. Through a sample-barcoded 5' primer and a J-beta primer mix, a second PCR was run for roughly 6 to 11 cycles. Via MiXCR, TCRdb re-called the 5' RACE reads, giving one row per CDR3 protein. The sample shows under 1,000,000 distinct CDR3 sequences, about 45% of them seen only once. The TCR comes from a man aged 80 or over in good health. Sequenced input: blood. This chain uses TRBV20-1 with TRBJ2-1; 10 bases agree with TRBD2. This CDR3 is CSAPLAGVGNEQFF. CDR3 nucleotides: TGCAGTGCCCCTCTAGCGGGAGTGGGCAATGAGCAGTTCTTC.